The 9 T cell receptor beta chains in this list originate from one sample, sequenced in a study of T cell clonality in common variable immunodeficiency (dated by TCRdb to between 2014 and 2017). Library preparation used the immunoSEQ multiplex PCR assay. In TCRdb, the immuneACCESS table is reduced to in-frame sequences with V and J assigned. These tables do not hold every clone; where another copy was compared, an unresolved V gene accounts for under half, and the others remain unexplained. The sample counts roughly 42,000 clones, each observed more than once. Of the sample, approximately 2.9% falls within the top ten clones. The sample taken for sequencing was peripheral blood mononuclear cells. Receptors were obtained from a person aged 18-70 years in good health.

The sample holds many counts of this clone. Read sequence stops 3 residues before the CDR3 end, and the germline J gene provides the missing end. This chain connects TRBV19 to TRBJ2-7; tentatively, D is TRBD1 (6 bases). The CDR3 spans 14 residues. The ends were cut back, 3 bases at V and 6 bases at J, with 15 bases in the middle. Germline V gives CDR1 LNHDA, CDR2 SQIVND (reference sequence). The CDR3 protein is CASSIYGTRGEQYF. The CDR3 DNA, read in part, is TGTGCCAGTAGTATTTATGGCACCAGGGGCGAG.

This clone was counted many times. CDR3 amino acids: CASSTSASRGGDGTQYF. The CDR3 bases that were read are TGTGCCAGCAGCACCTCTGCATCTAGGGGAGGGGATGGTACG. The V gene is TRBV12-3 or TRBV12-4, the J gene TRBJ2-3, with 7 positions matching TRBD2. The CDR3 end lies 3 residues beyond the end of the read and is filled in from the germline J gene. V was pared by 6 bases and J by 8 bases, with 20 bases of the junction left unmatched. The CDR3 runs 17 residues.

This clone has a count of ten or more. The read gets to within 3 residues of the CDR3 end, and the germline J gene fills in the rest. This sequence joins TRBV7-9 and TRBJ1-1; D ambiguous. Germline values: CDR1 SEHNR, CDR2 FQNEAQ (reference sequence). The CDR3 extends over 11 amino acids. Trimming stripped 11 bases from V and 7 bases from J, with 14 bases between. Incomplete CDR3 DNA: TGTGCCGGCGGACTAGAGGGTGAA. Translation: CAGGLEGE. The full CDR3 sequence reads CAGGLEGEAFF. The full variable domain, its missing parts supplied by reference TRBV7-9 and TRBJ1-1, is DTGVSQNPRHKITKRGQNVTFRCDPISEHNRLYWYRQTLGQGPEFLTYFQNEAQLEKSRLLSDRFSAERPKGSFSTLEIQRTEQGDSAMYLCAGGLEGEAFFGQGTRLTVV.

This clone has a count of ten or more. The read ends 3 residues before the CDR3 terminus; that terminus is restored from the germline J gene. J is TRBJ2-3 and V is TRBV5-1; D gene uncertain. The V end lost 1 base, the J end lost 3 bases, and 12 bases lay between the germline ends. The germline V gene encodes CDR1 SGHRS and CDR2 YFSETQ. The CDR3 spans 15 residues. CDR3 DNA (partial): TGCGCCAGCAGCTTGTCGCGAATCGAGACAGATACG. Amino acids: CASSLSRIETDT. The entire CDR3 sequence reads CASSLSRIETDTQYF.

As concerns this clone: The missing CDR3 end, 3 residues past where the read stops, is filled in from the germline J gene. This sequence joins TRBV6-2 or TRBV6-3 and TRBJ1-2, with D perhaps TRBD1 (6 bases). Germline V CDR1 and CDR2: MNHEY, SVGEGT. CDR3 length equals 13 residues. This CDR3 reads CASSSNRVLDYTF. The sequenced CDR3 bases are TGTGCCAGCAGTTCAAACAGGGTTCTCGAC.

This clone was seen a few times. The sequence runs out 3 residues before the end of the CDR3; the remainder is reconstructed from the germline J gene. The chain combines TRBV25-1 with TRBJ2-7; 9 positions match TRBD1. The CDR3 covers 14 residues. V was pared by 2 bases and J by 3 bases, with 2 bases of the junction left unmatched. Germline CDR1 is MGHDK and CDR2 is SYGVNS. The CDR3 here is CASSERGQGYEQYF. The sequenced CDR3 bases are TGTGCCAGCAGTGAACGGGGACAGGGCTACGAG.

This clone has at least ten counts. Sequencing ends 3 residues short of the CDR3 end; the germline J gene provides the rest. J is TRBJ1-4 and V is TRBV19, with 8 positions matching TRBD1. CDR3 length equals 14 residues. The V gene end was trimmed by 10 bases and the J gene end by 8 bases; junction bases not matched to a gene: 12. Per germline, CDR1 LNHDA and CDR2 SQIVND (reference sequence). CDR3 region: CATKRAGGKEKLFF. The CDR3 DNA, read in part, is TGTGCCACAAAACGGGCAGGGGGCAAGGAAAAA.

Ten or more counts support this clone. The read is 3 residues too short to cover the CDR3 end, so that end is filled in from the germline J gene. The gene calls are TRBV19 and TRBJ2-7, with D possibly TRBD1 on 6 matching bases. CDR1 and CDR2 from the germline V gene are LNHDA and SQIVND (reference sequence). V was pared by 5 bases and J by 3 bases, with 14 bases between. The CDR3 covers 14 residues. The CDR3 protein is CASSQWGPNYEQYF. The part of the CDR3 DNA that was read is TGTGCCAGTAGTCAGTGGGGGCCCAACTACGAG.

This clone has more than one count but fewer than ten. The read comes to an end 3 residues before the CDR3 does, leaving the germline J gene to fill in the end. The chain has TRBV13 and TRBJ1-1; D is undetermined. CDR1 is PRHDT, CDR2 FYEKMQ, per germline (reference sequence). The CDR3 has 13 residues. Trimming removed 5 bases from V and 2 bases from J, with 9 bases in between. Partial CDR3 DNA: TGTGCCAGCAGCCCAAACAGAAACACTGAA. This translates into CASSPNRNTE. In full, the CDR3 reads CASSPNRNTEAFF.